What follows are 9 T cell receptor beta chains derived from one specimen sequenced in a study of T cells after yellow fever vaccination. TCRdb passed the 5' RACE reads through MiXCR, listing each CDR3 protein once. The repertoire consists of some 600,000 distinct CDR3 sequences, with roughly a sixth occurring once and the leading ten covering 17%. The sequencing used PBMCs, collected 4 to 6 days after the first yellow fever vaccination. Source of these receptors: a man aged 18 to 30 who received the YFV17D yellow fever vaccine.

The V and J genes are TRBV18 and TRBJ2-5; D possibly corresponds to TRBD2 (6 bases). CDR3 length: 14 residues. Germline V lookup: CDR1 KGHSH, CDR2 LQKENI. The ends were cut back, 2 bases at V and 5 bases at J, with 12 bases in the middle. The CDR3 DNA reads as TGTGCCAGCTCACCAGATCGGAGGGCGGAGACCCAGTACTTC. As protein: CASSPDRRAETQYF.

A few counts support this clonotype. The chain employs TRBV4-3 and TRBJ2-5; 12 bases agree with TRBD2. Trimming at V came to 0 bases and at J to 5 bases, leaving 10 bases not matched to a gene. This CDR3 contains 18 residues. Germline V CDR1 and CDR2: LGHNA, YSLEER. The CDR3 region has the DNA TGCGCCAGCAGCCAAGATGAGTTAGGACTAGCGGGGAGTGAGACCCAGTACTTC. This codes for CASSQDELGLAGSETQYF.

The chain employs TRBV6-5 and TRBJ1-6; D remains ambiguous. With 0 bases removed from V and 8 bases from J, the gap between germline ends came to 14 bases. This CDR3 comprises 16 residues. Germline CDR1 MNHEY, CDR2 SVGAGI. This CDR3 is CASSYSVTLHDSPLHF. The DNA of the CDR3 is TGTGCCAGCAGTTACTCGGTGACACTGCACGATTCACCCCTCCACTTT.

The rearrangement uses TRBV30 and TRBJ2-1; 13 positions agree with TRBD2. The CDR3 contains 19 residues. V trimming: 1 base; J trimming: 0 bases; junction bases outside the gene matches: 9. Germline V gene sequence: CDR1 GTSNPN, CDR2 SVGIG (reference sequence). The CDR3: CAWSDMGLAGRSSYNEQFF. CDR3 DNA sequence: TGTGCCTGGAGTGACATGGGACTAGCGGGGCGAAGCTCCTACAATGAGCAGTTCTTC.

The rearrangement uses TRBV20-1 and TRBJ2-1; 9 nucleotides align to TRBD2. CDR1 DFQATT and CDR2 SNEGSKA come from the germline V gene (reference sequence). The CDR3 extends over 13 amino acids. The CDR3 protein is CRIASGAYNEQFF. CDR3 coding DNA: TGCAGGATCGCTAGCGGGGCCTACAATGAGCAGTTCTTC.

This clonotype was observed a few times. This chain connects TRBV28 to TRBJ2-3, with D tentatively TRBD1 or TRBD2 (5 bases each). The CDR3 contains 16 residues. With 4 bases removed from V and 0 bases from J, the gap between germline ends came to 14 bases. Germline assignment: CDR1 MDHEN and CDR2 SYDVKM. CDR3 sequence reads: CASSYRGPASTDTQYF. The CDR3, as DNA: TGTGCCAGCAGTTACCGGGGCCCAGCGAGCACAGATACGCAGTATTTT.

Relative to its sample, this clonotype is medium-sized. The DNA for the CDR3 is TGTGCCAGCAGCGCCACCCTGGGCGAGCAGTTCTTC. Amino acid sequence: CASSATLGEQFF. The chain carries TRBV7-3 and TRBJ2-1; no firm D call. The germline gives CDR1 SGHTA, CDR2 FQGTGA. The CDR3 consists of 12 residues. Trimming took 5 bases from V and 10 from J, leaving 12 bases between them.

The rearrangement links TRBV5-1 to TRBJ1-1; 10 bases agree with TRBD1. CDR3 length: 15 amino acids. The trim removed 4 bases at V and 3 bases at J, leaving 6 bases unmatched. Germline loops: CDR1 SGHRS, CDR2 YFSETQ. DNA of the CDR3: TGCGCCAGCAGCGGGACAGGGGACGGTTACACTGAAGCTTTCTTT. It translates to CASSGTGDGYTEAFF.

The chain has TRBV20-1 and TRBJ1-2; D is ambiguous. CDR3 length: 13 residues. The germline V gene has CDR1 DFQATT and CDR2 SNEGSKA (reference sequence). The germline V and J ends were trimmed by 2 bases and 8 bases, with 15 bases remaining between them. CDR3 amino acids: CSARTRTGEGYTF. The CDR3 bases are TGCAGTGCTAGAACCCGGACTGGAGAGGGCTACACCTTC.